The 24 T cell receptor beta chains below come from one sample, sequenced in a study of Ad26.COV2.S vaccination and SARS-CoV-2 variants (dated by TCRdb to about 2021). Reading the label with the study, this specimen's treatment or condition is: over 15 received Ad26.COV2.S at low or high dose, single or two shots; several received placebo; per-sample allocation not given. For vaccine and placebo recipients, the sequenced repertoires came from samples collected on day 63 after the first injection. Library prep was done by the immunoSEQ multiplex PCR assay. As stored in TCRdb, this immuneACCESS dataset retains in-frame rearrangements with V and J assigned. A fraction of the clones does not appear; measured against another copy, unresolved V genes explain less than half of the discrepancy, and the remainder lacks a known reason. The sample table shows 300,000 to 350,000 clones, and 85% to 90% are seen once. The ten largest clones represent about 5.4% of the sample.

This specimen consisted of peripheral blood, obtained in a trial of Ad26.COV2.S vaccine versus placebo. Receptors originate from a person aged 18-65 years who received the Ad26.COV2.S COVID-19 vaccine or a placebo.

The CDR3 reads CASSPQGVYGYTF. CDR3 nucleotide sequence: TGTGCCAGCAGTCCTCAGGGAGTCTATGGCTACACCTTC. The chain carries TRBV12-3 or TRBV12-4 and TRBJ1-2; TRBD1 is a possible D gene (5 bases). Deletions cut 5 bases from V and 4 bases from J, with 11 bases between. The CDR3 spans 13 residues.

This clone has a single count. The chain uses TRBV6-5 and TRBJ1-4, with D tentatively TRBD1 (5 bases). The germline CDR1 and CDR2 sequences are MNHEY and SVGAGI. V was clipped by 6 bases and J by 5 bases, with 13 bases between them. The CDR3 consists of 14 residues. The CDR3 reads CASSVDRPNEKLFF. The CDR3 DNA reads TGTGCCAGCAGCGTAGACAGACCAAATGAAAAACTGTTTTTT.

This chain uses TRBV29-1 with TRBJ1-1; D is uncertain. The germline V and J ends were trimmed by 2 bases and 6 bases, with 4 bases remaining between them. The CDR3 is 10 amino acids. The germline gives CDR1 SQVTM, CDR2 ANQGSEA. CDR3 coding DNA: TGCAGCGTTGAAAGGTCTGAAGCTTTCTTT. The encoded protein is CSVERSEAFF.

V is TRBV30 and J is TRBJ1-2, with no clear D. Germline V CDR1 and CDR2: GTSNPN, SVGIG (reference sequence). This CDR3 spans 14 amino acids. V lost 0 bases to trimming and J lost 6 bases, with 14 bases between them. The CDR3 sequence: CAWSVAEGLDGYTF. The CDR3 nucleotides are TGTGCCTGGAGTGTAGCAGAAGGCCTCGATGGCTACACCTTC.

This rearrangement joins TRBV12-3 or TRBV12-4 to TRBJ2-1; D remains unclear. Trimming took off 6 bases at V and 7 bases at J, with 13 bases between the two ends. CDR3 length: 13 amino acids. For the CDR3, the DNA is TGTGCCAGCAGCTCTTCATTCAAGAATGAGCAGTTCTTC. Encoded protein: CASSSSFKNEQFF.

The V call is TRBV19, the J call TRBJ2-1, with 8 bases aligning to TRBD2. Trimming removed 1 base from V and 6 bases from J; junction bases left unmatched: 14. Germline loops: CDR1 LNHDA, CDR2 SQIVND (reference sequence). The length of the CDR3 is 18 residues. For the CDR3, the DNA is TGTGCCAGTAGTATAGGGCCCTCGGGAGGGCCCCGTCGCAATGAGCAGTTCTTC. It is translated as CASSIGPSGGPRRNEQFF.

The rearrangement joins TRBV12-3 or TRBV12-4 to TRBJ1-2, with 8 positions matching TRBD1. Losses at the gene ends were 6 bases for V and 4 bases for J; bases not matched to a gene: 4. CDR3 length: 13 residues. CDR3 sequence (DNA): TGTGCCAGCAGCACAGGGGGATCCTATGGCTACACCTTC. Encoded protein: CASSTGGSYGYTF.

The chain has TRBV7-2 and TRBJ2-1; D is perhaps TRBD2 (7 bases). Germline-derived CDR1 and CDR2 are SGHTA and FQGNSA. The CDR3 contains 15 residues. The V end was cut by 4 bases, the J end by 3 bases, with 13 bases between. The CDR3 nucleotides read TGTGCCAGCAGCTCCTGGGGGGGCTTCTACAATGAGCAGTTCTTC. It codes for CASSSWGGFYNEQFF. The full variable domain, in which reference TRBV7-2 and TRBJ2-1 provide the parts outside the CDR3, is GAGVSQSPSNKVTEKGKDVELRCDPISGHTALYWYRQSLGQGLEFLIYFQGNSAPDKSGLPSDRFSAERTGGSVSTLTIQRTQQEDSAVYLCASSSWGGFYNEQFFGPGTRLTVL.

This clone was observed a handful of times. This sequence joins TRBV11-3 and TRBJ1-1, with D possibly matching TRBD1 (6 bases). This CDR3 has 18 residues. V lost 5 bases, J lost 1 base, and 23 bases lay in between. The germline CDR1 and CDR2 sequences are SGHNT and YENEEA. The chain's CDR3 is CASSRATGFVGTNTEAFF. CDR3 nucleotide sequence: TGTGCCAGCAGCCGTGCCACAGGGTTCGTGGGTACGAACACTGAAGCTTTCTTT.

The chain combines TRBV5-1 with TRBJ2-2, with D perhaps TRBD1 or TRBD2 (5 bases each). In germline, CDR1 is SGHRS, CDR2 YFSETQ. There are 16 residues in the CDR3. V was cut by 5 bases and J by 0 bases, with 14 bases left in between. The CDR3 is CASRQSGTPNTGELFF. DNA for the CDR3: TGCGCCAGCAGACAGTCGGGGACCCCGAACACCGGGGAGCTGTTTTTT. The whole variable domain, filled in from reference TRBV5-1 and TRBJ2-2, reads KAGVTQTPRYLIKTRGQQVTLSCSPISGHRSVSWYQQTPGQGLQFLFEYFSETQRNKGNFPGRFSGRQFSNSRSEMNVSTLELGDSALYLCASRQSGTPNTGELFFGEGSRLTVL.

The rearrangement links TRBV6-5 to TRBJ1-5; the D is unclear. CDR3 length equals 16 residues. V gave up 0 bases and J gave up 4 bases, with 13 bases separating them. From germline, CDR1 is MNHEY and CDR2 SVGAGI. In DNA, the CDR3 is TGTGCCAGCAGTTACTCGAATACACCTACGAATCAGCCCCAGCATTTT. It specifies CASSYSNTPTNQPQHF.

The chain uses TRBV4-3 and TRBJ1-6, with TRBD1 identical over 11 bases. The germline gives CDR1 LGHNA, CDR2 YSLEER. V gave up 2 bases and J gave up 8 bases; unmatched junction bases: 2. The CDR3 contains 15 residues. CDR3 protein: CASSQSGQGDSPLHF. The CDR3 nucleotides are TGCGCCAGCAGCCAATCGGGACAGGGGGATTCACCCCTCCACTTT.

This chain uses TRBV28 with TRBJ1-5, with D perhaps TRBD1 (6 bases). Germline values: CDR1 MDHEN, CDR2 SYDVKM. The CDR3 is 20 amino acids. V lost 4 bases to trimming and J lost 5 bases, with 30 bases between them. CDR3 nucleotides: TGTGCCAGCAGTTACCTCCTTGTGGCAGGGGACGATAAGGGGGATCAGCCCCAGCATTTT. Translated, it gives CASSYLLVAGDDKGDQPQHF.

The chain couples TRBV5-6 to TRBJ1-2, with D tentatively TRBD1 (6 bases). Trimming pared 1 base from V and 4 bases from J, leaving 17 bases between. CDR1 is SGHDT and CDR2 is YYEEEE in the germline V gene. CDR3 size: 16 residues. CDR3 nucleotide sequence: TGTGCCAGCAGCTTGCCCCGGACAGTCCCTATCTATGGCTACACCTTC. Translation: CASSLPRTVPIYGYTF.

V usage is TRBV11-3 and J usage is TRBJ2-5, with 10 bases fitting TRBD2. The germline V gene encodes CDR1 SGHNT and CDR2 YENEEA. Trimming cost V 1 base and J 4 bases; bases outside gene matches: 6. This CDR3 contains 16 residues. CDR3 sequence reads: CASSLGSGGAGETQYF. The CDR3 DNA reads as TGTGCCAGCAGCTTAGGAAGCGGGGGGGCCGGAGAGACCCAGTACTTC.

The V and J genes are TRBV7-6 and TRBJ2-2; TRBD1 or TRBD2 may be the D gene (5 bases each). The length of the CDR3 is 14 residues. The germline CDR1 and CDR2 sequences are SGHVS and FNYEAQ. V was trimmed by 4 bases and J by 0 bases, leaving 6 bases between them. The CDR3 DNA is TGTGCCAGCAGCTGGGACCCGAACACCGGGGAGCTGTTTTTT. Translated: CASSWDPNTGELFF. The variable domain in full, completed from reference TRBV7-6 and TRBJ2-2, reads GAGVSQSPRYKVTKRGQDVALRCDPISGHVSLYWYRQALGQGPEFLTYFNYEAQQDKSGLPNDRFSAERPEGSISTLTIQRTEQRDSAMYRCASSWDPNTGELFFGEGSRLTVL.

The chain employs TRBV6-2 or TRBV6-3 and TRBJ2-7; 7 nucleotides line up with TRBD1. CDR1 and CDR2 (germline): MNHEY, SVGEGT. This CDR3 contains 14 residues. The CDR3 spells CASSQQFVTGKMNV. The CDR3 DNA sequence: TGTGCCAGCAGTCAACAATTCGTGACAGGGAAGATGAACGTC.

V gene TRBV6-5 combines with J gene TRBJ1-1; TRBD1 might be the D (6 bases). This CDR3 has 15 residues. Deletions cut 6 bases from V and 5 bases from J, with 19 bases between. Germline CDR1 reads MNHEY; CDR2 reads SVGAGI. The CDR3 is CASSPKRGAPTEAFF. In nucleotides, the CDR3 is TGTGCCAGCAGCCCCAAACGGGGGGCTCCTACTGAAGCTTTCTTT.

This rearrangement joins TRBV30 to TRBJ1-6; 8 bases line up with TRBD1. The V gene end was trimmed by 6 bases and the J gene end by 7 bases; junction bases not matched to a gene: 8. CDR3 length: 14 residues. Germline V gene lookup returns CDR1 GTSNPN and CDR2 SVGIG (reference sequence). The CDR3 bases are TGTGCCTGTAGCTCGGGACAGGCAAATTCACCCCTCCACTTT. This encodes CACSSGQANSPLHF.

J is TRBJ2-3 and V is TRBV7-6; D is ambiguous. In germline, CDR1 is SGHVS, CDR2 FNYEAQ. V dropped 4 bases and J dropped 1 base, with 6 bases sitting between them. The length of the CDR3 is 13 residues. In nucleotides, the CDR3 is TGTGCCAGCAGCTCCCACCGCACAGATACGCAGTATTTT. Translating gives CASSSHRTDTQYF.

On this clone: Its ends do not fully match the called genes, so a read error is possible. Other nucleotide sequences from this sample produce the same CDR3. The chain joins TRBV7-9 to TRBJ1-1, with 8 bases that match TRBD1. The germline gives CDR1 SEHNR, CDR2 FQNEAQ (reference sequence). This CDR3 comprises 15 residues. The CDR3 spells CASSLAQGARTEAFF. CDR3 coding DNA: TGTGCCAGTAGCTTAGCCCAGGGGGCTCGCACTGAAGCTTTCTTT.

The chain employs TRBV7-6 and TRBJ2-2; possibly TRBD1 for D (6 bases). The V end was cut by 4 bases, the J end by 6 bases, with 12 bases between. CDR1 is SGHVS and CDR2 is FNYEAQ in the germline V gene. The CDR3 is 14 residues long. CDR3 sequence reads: CASSSEAGAGELFF. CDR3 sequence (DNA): TGTGCCAGCAGCTCGGAAGCAGGGGCCGGGGAGCTGTTTTTT.

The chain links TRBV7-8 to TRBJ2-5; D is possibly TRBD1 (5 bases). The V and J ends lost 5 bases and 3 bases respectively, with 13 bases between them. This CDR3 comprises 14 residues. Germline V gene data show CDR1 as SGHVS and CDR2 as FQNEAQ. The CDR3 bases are TGTGCCAGCAGCCACGACAGACACGAAGAGACCCAGTACTTC. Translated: CASSHDRHEETQYF.

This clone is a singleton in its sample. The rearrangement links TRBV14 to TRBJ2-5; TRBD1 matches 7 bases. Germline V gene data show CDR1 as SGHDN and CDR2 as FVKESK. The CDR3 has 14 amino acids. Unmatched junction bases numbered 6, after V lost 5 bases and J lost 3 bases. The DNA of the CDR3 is TGTGCCAGCAGCTTCGACAGGGTCGAAGAGACCCAGTACTTC. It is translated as CASSFDRVEETQYF.